This paragraph covers one T cell receptor beta chain sequence. This clonotype was detected only a few times. Its antigen specificity is not known. No base quality information exists; no much larger clone differs at one position. Via the germline V gene, CDR1 is KGHSH and CDR2 LQKENI. The CDR3 starts with the cysteine, ends with the phenylalanine, and has 16 residues. Here the CDR3 DNA is all that survives: 48 bases in frame from base 1. V is reduced by 0 bases and J by 0 bases, leaving a spacing of 10 bases between them. Donors were roughly 40 systemically healthy Caucasian individuals from Russia aged roughly 6 to 100 years. Each donor gave 8 to 10 milliliters of peripheral blood, drawn into EDTA-treated Vacutainer tubes. Ficoll-Paque density-gradient centrifugation was used to isolate PBMCs, with at least 6 million obtained per sample. Total RNA, at least 6 micrograms per sample, was extracted from PBMCs with Trizol reagent. Naive CD45RAhigh/CD27high T cell percentages were measured by flow cytometry on a PBMC aliquot from every donor.

The data were taken from a study of blood T cells in healthy people across ages (dated by TCRdb to between 2014 and 2016). With regard to the full study: In model experiments, template switching captured about one uniquely barcoded TCR beta cDNA molecule for every two T cells. The study measured age-related changes in TCR beta repertoire diversity using deep sequencing normalized with unique cDNA molecular identifiers. Donors were grouped into four age groups: young (average approximately 16 years), middle-aged (39), aged (around 66) and long-lived (around 82). To avoid experimental bias, donors of different ages were randomly spread across the sequencing lanes. For two donors (one aged 18 to 29 and one aged 80 or older), the study analyzed two additional independent replicas of 1 million unique cDNA reads from the same blood draw. The full study reports these points: As age increased, observed TCR beta diversity per million T cells dropped in a roughly linear way, and a significant reduction was already evident by age 40. Conclusive comparison of naive and antigen-experienced compartments was prevented by the profiling of bulk unsorted PBMCs. There was a strong correlation between observed TCR beta diversity and the percentage of naive T cells measured by flow cytometry. Compared with the aged group, the long-lived group had more naive CD4+ T cells, fewer expanded clones and increased TCR diversity, a pattern suggesting age selection. Donor CMV infection status was unknown, potentially confounding age-related changes in expanded clonotypes. Estimates of total diversity based on one million sequenced T cells were regarded as lower bounds and as underestimates.

The library relied on 5' RACE. This sample was sequenced with an Illumina HiSeq 2500. A second about 7 to 11 cycle PCR used a sample-barcoded 5' primer and a J-beta primer mix. Each TCR beta cDNA molecule received a unique molecular identifier from a template-switch 5' adaptor carrying 12 random nucleotides. At least 2.5 million CDR3-containing paired-end reads were obtained from each sample. First-strand cDNA was synthesized from all RNA with the Mint cDNA synthesis kit, primed by a TRBC-specific oligonucleotide. Following uracil-DNA glycosylase treatment, all cDNA underwent a first 18-cycle PCR with the universal primers M1SS and BC2_uni_R. The authors processed their data as follows. For normalization, 1 million high-quality reads were randomly selected from each sample, with every read carrying a distinct molecular identifier. Reads with shared molecular identifiers were discarded instead of being binned into consensus sequences. MiTCR, run with a Q25 quality threshold and the strictest error-elimination algorithm, handled CDR3 identification, clonotype clustering and error correction. A nonparametric unseen species model with Euler transformation was used to estimate lower-bound total TCR beta diversity. TCRdb ran its own pipeline on the public reads, namely fastp trimming at Q25 and MiXCR clone calling, and kept in-frame beta chains. Rows matching on CDR3 protein sequence are summarized as one entry with the most common DNA and genes. The authors' filters were not applied to this entry. Present in this sample are about 2 million distinct CDR3 sequences, just under 50% of which were seen just once. Around 2.1% of the sample belongs to the ten largest clones.

The rearrangement combines TRBV18 with TRBJ2-3, with no confidently assigned D gene. The sequencing sample was made of blood. This clonotype was obtained from a middle-aged woman in good health. The DNA sequence is as follows: TGTGCCAGCTCACCACCGAGCAGACTGAGCACAGATACGCAGTATTTT. The encoded protein is CASSPPSRLSTDTQYF.